These 21 T cell receptor beta chains came from one sample sequenced in a study of CD8+ T cells in alopecia areata. Once RNA had been extracted, it was reverse transcribed into cDNA to act as the sequencing template. Clones were read by immunoSEQ multiplex PCR, and TCRdb kept only the in-frame ones, dropping some. The repertoire holds 30,000 to 40,000 clones, approximately 80% seen once, with 19% in the top ten. Specimen: NKG2D-low CD8+ T cells sorted from blood. The receptors here all came from a human donor with alopecia areata.

The chain employs TRBV2 and TRBJ2-5; D ambiguous. The DNA end lines up better with TRBJ2-7; the J call may be wrong. CDR1 SNHLY and CDR2 FYNNEI come from the germline V gene. The CDR3 runs to 15 residues. CDR3 nucleotides: TGTGCCAGCAGTGAAGGCGCAAGTACTCCCTACGAGCAGTACTTC. Protein product: CASSEGASTPYEQYF.

This clone has a single count. The rearrangement uses TRBV10-2 and TRBJ2-5, with 11 bases identical to TRBD2. CDR3 length: 17 residues. Trimming took 3 bases from V and 2 from J; bases not matched to a gene: 8. Germline V gene lookup returns CDR1 WSHSY and CDR2 SAAADI. In nucleotides, the CDR3 is TGCGCCAGCAGTGAATACCTAGCGGGGGGCCTTCAAGAGACCCAGTACTTC. Translation: CASSEYLAGGLQETQYF.

This rearrangement joins TRBV4-1 to TRBJ1-1, with D uncertain. This CDR3 spans 16 amino acids. V was cut by 2 bases and J by 0 bases, with 13 bases left in between. Looked up from germline, CDR1 is MGHRA and CDR2 is YSYEKL. The CDR3 DNA reads TGCGCCAGCAGCCAAAACGGCGGACTGCTGAACACTGAAGCTTTCTTT. This codes for CASSQNGGLLNTEAFF.

CDR3 DNA: TGTGCCAGCAGCTTAGTAGCGGGGGGGCACTACGAGCAGTACTTC. The encoded protein is CASSLVAGGHYEQYF. The gene calls are TRBV7-2 and TRBJ2-7, with 11 bases fitting TRBD2. The CDR3 has 15 amino acids. V was clipped by 1 base and J by 3 bases; unmatched bases: 2. The germline gives CDR1 SGHTA, CDR2 FQGNSA.

The V call is TRBV27, the J call TRBJ2-3; 7 nucleotides match TRBD2. V lost 3 bases to trimming and J lost 6 bases; unmatched junction nucleotides: 15. CDR3 length equals 17 residues. Germline CDR1 and CDR2: MNHEY and SMNVEV (reference sequence). This chain's CDR3 is CASSFQASGMDYDTQYF. In DNA, the CDR3 is TGTGCCAGCAGTTTTCAGGCTAGCGGCATGGATTACGATACGCAGTATTTT.

The genes are TRBV7-2 and TRBJ2-2; 7 nucleotides line up with TRBD1. The CDR3 length is 18 residues. Trimming at V came to 3 bases and at J to 1 base, leaving 11 bases not matched to a gene. Germline CDR1 is SGHTA and CDR2 is FQGNSA. The chain's CDR3 is CASSFLNFGTENTGELFF. The CDR3 nucleotides read TGTGCCAGCAGCTTTCTAAATTTTGGGACAGAGAACACCGGGGAGCTGTTTTTT. Based on the CDR3 plus reference TRBV7-2 and TRBJ2-2, the full variable domain is GAGVSQSPSNKVTEKGKDVELRCDPISGHTALYWYRQSLGQGLEFLIYFQGNSAPDKSGLPSDRFSAERTGGSVSTLTIQRTQQEDSAVYLCASSFLNFGTENTGELFFGEGSRLTVL.

The V gene is TRBV5-1, the J gene TRBJ2-2, with D possibly being TRBD2 (5 bases). Deletions cut 0 bases from V and 6 bases from J, with 12 bases between. The CDR3 consists of 15 residues. Germline-derived CDR1 and CDR2 are SGHRS and YFSETQ. As DNA, the CDR3 is TGCGCCAGCAGCTTGGCCGAGGGAAGGTCCGGGGAGCTGTTTTTT. It translates to CASSLAEGRSGELFF.

CDR3 loop: CATSILITDTQYF. The DNA for the CDR3 is TGTGCCACCAGCATATTAATCACAGATACGCAGTATTTT. The chain links TRBV15 to TRBJ2-3; D is uncertain. The CDR3 length is 13 residues. With 4 bases removed from V and 2 bases from J, the gap between germline ends came to 7 bases. Germline V gene sequence: CDR1 LNHNV, CDR2 YYDKDF (reference sequence).

CDR3 sequence (DNA): TGTGCCACTCGGGGGGTGGGAGATGAGCAGTTCTTC. Encoded protein: CATRGVGDEQFF. This chain joins TRBV14 and TRBJ2-1; TRBD2 aligns across 7 bases. The V and J ends lost 10 bases and 8 bases, in that order; junction bases with no gene match: 8. The germline gives CDR1 SGHDN, CDR2 FVKESK. This CDR3 has 12 amino acids.

This clone was recorded only once. The chain combines TRBV5-1 with TRBJ2-6; 9 nucleotides agree with TRBD1. The CDR3 extends over 18 amino acids. Germline trimming cut 0 bases from V and 4 bases from J; bases unmatched to any gene: 8. Germline CDR1 is SGHRS and CDR2 is YFSETQ. In DNA, the CDR3 is TGCGCCAGCAGCTTGGCACAGGGGGCGCCAGGAGGGGCCAACGTCCTGACTTTC. This codes for CASSLAQGAPGGANVLTF.

The table lists this clone with a few counts. The chain joins TRBV7-8 to TRBJ2-7; D ambiguous. CDR1 and CDR2 from the germline V gene are SGHVS and FQNEAQ. Trimming left V 3 bases short and J 4 bases short, with 7 bases between. The CDR3 sequence is 12 residues long. Here the CDR3 DNA reads TGTGCCAGCAGCTTTGGAGCGTACGAGCAGTACTTC. As protein: CASSFGAYEQYF.

The CDR3 loop is CASSHRDGIGAVQFF. CDR3 nucleotides: TGTGCCAGCAGCCACCGGGACGGGATTGGCGCAGTACAGTTCTTC. The V and J genes are TRBV7-6 and TRBJ2-1; D is tentatively TRBD1 or TRBD2 (5 bases each). V was cut by 5 bases and J by 13 bases, with 24 bases left in between. Germline CDR1 SGHVS, CDR2 FNYEAQ. CDR3 size: 15 residues.

The rearrangement joins TRBV5-4 to TRBJ2-3; possibly TRBD2 for D (5 bases). Trimming stripped 4 bases from V and 1 base from J, with 10 bases between. Germline CDR1 is SGHNT and CDR2 is YYREEE (reference sequence). The length of the CDR3 is 14 residues. The CDR3 reads CASSLIGGTDTQYF. CDR3 sequence (DNA): TGTGCCAGCAGCCTTATCGGGGGCACAGATACGCAGTATTTT.

The chain links TRBV7-9 to TRBJ2-7; D gene uncertain. The CDR3 runs to 13 residues. Trimming took 3 bases from V and 3 from J, leaving 9 bases between them. Germline-derived CDR1 and CDR2 are SEHNR and FQNEAQ (reference sequence). CDR3 protein: CASSFPLIYEQYF. CDR3 DNA sequence: TGTGCCAGCAGCTTCCCCCTGATCTACGAGCAGTACTTC.

This chain joins TRBV29-1 and TRBJ2-7; D may be TRBD1 or TRBD2 (5 bases each). V was shortened by 4 bases and J by 9 bases, with 16 bases between the two germline ends. The germline gives CDR1 SQVTM, CDR2 ANQGSEA. The CDR3 is 12 residues long. This CDR3 reads CSVVGLTAGQYF. Written as DNA, the CDR3 is TGCAGCGTTGTGGGGCTAACTGCGGGGCAGTACTTC.

V and J are TRBV7-6 and TRBJ1-5; a weak D match, TRBD1 (6 bases). V gave up 6 bases and J gave up 6 bases, with 18 bases separating them. The CDR3 length is 15 residues. Germline V lookup: CDR1 SGHVS, CDR2 FNYEAQ. CDR3 amino acids: CASSLDTGSGQPQHF. The CDR3, as DNA: TGTGCCAGCAGTCTCGACACAGGGAGTGGTCAGCCCCAGCATTTT.

This chain joins TRBV28 and TRBJ1-5, with D hard to call. This CDR3 has 16 residues. Germline CDR1 and CDR2: MDHEN and SYDVKM. V dropped 4 bases and J dropped 3 bases, with 16 bases sitting between them. CDR3 region: CASSSPLTDHNQPQHF. The CDR3 bases are TGTGCCAGCAGTTCCCCGCTGACCGACCACAATCAGCCCCAGCATTTT.

This chain connects TRBV5-6 to TRBJ2-4; D might be TRBD1 (5 bases). Germline-derived CDR1 and CDR2 are SGHDT and YYEEEE. Between the trimmed V and J ends, which lost 4 bases and 2 bases, there was a span of 13 bases. This CDR3 comprises 15 residues. The CDR3 sequence is CASSPATDTKNIQYF. DNA of the CDR3: TGTGCCAGCAGCCCAGCGACAGATACCAAAAACATTCAGTACTTC.

The chain couples TRBV28 to TRBJ2-5, with D maybe TRBD1 (5 bases). CDR3 length equals 16 residues. The V gene lost 4 bases and the J gene lost 5 bases, with 20 bases spanning the gap. In germline, CDR1 is MDHEN, CDR2 SYDVKM. In nucleotides, the CDR3 is TGTGCCAGCAGTTCCTACAGGTCTCCAGGGCAGGAGACCCAGTACTTC. Translated, it gives CASSSYRSPGQETQYF. Complete variable domain (other parts from reference TRBV28 and TRBJ2-5): DVKVTQSSRYLVKRTGEKVFLECVQDMDHENMFWYRQDPGLGLRLIYFSYDVKMKEKGDIPEGYSVSREKKERFSLILESASTNQTSMYLCASSSYRSPGQETQYFGPGTRLLVL.

The chain combines TRBV2 with TRBJ2-2; TRBD1 or TRBD2 may be the D gene (5 bases each). Trimming removed 7 bases at V and 2 bases at J, with 20 bases between. Germline CDR1 and CDR2: SNHLY and FYNNEI. The CDR3 sequence is 17 residues long. CDR3 loop: CASKVIPGTENTGELFF. CDR3 sequence (DNA): TGTGCCAGCAAAGTTATTCCAGGGACGGAAAACACCGGGGAGCTGTTTTTT.

The chain employs TRBV27 and TRBJ2-7, with a possible D match to TRBD1 (6 bases). The length of the CDR3 is 14 residues. From germline, CDR1 is MNHEY and CDR2 SMNVEV (reference sequence). Trimming stripped 3 bases from V and 2 bases from J, with 11 bases between. The CDR3 loop reads CASSFSTGAYEQYF. DNA of the CDR3: TGTGCCAGCAGTTTCTCGACAGGTGCCTACGAGCAGTACTTC.